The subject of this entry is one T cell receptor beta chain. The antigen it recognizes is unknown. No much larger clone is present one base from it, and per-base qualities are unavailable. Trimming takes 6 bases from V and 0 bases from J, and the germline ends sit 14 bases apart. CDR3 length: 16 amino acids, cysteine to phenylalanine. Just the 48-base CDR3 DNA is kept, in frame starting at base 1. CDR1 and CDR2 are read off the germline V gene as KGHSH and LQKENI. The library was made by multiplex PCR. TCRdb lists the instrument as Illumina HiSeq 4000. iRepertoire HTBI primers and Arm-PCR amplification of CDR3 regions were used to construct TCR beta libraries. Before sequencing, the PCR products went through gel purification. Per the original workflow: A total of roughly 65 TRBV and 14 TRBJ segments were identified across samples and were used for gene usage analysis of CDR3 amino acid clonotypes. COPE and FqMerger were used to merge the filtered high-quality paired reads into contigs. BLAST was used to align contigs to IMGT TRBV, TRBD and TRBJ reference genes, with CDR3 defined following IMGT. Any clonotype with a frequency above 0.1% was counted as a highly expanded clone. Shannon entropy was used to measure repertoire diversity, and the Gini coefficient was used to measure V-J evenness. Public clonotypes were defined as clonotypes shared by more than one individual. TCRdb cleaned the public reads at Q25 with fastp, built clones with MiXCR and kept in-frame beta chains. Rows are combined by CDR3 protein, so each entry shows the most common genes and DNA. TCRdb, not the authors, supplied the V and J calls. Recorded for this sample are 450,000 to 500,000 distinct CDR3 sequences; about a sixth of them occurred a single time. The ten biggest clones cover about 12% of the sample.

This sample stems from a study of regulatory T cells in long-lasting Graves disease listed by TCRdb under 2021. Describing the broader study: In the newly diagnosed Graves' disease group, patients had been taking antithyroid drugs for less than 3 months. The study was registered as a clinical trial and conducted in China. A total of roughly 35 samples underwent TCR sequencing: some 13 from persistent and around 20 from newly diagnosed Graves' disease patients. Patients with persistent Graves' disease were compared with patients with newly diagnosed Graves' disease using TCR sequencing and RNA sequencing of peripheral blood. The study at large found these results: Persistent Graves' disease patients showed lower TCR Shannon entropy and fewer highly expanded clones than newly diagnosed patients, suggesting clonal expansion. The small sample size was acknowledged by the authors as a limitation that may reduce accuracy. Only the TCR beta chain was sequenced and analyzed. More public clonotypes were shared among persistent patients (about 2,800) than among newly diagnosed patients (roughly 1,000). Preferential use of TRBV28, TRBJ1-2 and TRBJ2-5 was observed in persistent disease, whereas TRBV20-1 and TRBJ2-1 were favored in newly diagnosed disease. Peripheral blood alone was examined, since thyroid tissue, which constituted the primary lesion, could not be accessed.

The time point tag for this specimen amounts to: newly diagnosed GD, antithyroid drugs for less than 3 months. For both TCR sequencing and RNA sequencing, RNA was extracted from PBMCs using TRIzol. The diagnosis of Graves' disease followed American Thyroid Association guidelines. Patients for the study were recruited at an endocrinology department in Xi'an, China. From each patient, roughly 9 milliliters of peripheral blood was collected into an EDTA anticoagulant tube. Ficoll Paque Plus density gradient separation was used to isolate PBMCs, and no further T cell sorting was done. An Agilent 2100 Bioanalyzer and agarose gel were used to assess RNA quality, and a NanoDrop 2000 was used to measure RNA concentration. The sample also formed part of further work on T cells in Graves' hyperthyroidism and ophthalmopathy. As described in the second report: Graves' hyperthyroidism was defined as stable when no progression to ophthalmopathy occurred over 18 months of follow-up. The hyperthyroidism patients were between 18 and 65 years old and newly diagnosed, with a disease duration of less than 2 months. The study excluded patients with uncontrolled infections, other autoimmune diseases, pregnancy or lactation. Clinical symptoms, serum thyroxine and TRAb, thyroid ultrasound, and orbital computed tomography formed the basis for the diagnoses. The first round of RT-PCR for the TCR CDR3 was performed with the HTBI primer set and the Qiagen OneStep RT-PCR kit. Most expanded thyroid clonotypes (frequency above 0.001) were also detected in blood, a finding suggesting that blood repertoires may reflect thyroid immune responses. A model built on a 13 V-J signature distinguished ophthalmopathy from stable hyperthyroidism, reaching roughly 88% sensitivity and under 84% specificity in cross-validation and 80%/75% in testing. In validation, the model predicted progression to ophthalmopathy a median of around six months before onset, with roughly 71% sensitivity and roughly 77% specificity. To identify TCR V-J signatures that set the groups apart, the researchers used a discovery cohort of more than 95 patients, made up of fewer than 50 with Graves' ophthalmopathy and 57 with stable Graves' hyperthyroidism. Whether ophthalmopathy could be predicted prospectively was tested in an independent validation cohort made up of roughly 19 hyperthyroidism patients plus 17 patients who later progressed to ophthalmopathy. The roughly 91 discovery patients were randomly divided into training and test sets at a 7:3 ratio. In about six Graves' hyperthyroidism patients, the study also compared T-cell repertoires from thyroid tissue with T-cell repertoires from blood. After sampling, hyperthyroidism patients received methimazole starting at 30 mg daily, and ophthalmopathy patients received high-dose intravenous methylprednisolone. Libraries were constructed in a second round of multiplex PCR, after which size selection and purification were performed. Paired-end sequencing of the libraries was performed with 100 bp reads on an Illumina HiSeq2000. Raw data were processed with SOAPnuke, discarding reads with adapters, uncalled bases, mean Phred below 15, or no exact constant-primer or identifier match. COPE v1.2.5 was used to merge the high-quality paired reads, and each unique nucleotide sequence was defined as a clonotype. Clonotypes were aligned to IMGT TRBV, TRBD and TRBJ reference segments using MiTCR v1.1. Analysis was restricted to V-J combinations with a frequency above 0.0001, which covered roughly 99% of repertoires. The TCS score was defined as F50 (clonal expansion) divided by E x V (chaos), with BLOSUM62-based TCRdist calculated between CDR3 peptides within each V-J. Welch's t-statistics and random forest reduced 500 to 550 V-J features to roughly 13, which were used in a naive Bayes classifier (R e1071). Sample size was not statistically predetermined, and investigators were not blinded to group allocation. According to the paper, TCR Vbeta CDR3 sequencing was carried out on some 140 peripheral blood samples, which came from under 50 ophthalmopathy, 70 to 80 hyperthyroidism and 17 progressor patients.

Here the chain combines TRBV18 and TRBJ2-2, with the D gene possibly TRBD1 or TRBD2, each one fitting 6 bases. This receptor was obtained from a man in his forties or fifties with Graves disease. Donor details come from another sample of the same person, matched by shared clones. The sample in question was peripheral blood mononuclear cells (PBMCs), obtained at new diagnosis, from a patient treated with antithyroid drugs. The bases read TGTGCCAGCTCCGGAGGGGGGCAAGCGAACACCGGGGAGCTGTTTTTT. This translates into CASSGGGQANTGELFF.